One TCR beta chain is described in this entry. Its target antigen remains unknown. No per-base quality is available; no much larger clone lies one base away. Per the publication, the time point label means: week 5, during vaccination. A 20-mer mutant IDH1 peptide at 300 micrograms in Montanide made up each vaccine dose, which was injected subcutaneously together with topical imiquimod. The donors had newly diagnosed IDH1-mutant astrocytomas of WHO grade 3 or 4 that showed loss of nuclear ATRX. The samples were drawn from NOA16, a multicentre, single-arm, open-label phase I trial in Germany that tested a mutant IDH1 peptide vaccine in humans for the first time. Genomic DNA for TCRB sequencing was isolated from EDTA blood with the DNeasy Blood and Tissue Kit. Libraries were made using the immunoSEQ multiplex PCR assay. Rearranged TCR beta chain sequences were amplified with the hsTCRB Kit following the manufacturer's protocol. TCRB libraries were sequenced on an Illumina MiSeq. For the original study's pipeline: The kit vendor's proprietary platform handled demultiplexing, trimming and gene mapping. TCRdb holds this immuneACCESS table with in-frame rearrangements only. Some clones are missing; in checked studies, unresolved V genes explain under half, and the rest has no known cause. The V and J calls and clone size come from that table; D and trimming were worked out from the DNA. The sample data list roughly 40,000 clones, and over 75% of these were observed just once. The ten largest make up around 1.5% of the sample.

The data belong to a study of a mutant IDH1 vaccine in newly diagnosed glioma (dated by TCRdb to the early 2020s). Concerning the study at large: Patients received eight vaccinations in weeks 1, 3, 5, 7, 11, 15, 19 and 23, corresponding to visits V03 through V10. Before enrollment, most patients had been given radiochemotherapy with temozolomide as standard therapy, while the rest had received either radiotherapy alone or temozolomide alone. Of the roughly 31 treated patients, approximately 60% were male and around 40% were female, and the mean age was roughly 40 years. Peripheral blood was collected at six visits: V03 (baseline), V05, V07, V10, V12 and V13. Longitudinal TCRB deep sequencing was done for some 25 treated patients, wherever samples were available for exploratory analyses. Vaccination was initiated 4-6 weeks after radiotherapy alone, or concurrently with temozolomide cycles in the chemotherapy-containing groups. The paper as a whole reports these results and caveats: PBMC samples for TCRB deep sequencing were selected based on availability. Pseudoprogression appeared unrelated to alterations in the top peripheral T cell clonotypes detected by TCRB sequencing. Across multiple MHC alleles, vaccine-induced immune responses were seen in more than 80% of patients. The authors stated that sample limitations prevented analyses of patient blood samples from being reproduced.

CDR1 and CDR2 are drawn from the germline V gene: ENHRY, SYGVKD. The V end gives up 4 bases and the J end 2 bases, leaving 9 bases in the junction not matched to a gene. The CDR3, cysteine through phenylalanine, is 17 amino acids long. Kept here is only the CDR3 DNA, which spans 51 bases and is read in frame from base 1. The receptor comes from a middle-aged man with glioma. The sequences come from PBMCs, collected from a glioma patient whose treatment included an IDH1 peptide vaccine. This chain is built from TRBV10-3 and TRBJ1-4, with 8 junctional bases fitting TRBD1. The sequenced DNA: TGTGCCATCAGTGCAGGGACAGGCATTCCCACTAATGAAAAACTGTTTTTT. Its product reads: CAISAGTGIPTNEKLFF.